This passage covers 4 T cell receptor beta chains from one sample sequenced in a study of identical twins. TCRdb reprocessed the 5' RACE reads with MiXCR, giving one entry per CDR3 protein. The sample consists of some 1,600,000 distinct CDR3 sequences, around a third of them appearing once. The sequencing sample was made of cord blood. The receptors here all came from a newborn girl in good health.

This clonotype was seen at least ten times. V gene TRBV20-1 combines with J gene TRBJ2-3, with 12 nucleotides matching TRBD2. J was trimmed by 11 bases and V by 3 bases; bases with no gene match: 9. This CDR3 region has 14 residues. The germline V gene encodes CDR1 DFQATT and CDR2 SNEGSKA (reference sequence). The CDR3 sequence: CSARGLAGDILQYF. The CDR3 nucleotides read TGCAGTGCTAGGGGACTAGCGGGTGACATCCTGCAGTATTTT.

The rearrangement joins TRBV20-1 to TRBJ1-3; 11 bases match TRBD1. Per germline, CDR1 DFQATT and CDR2 SNEGSKA (reference sequence). The CDR3 sequence is 19 residues long. With 3 bases clipped from V and 0 bases from J, the junction kept 13 bases outside the gene matches. CDR3 sequence (DNA): TGCAGTGCTAGTGGGATCGGACAGGGGGCAGATCTCTCTGGAAACACCATATATTTT. Amino acid sequence: CSASGIGQGADLSGNTIYF.

CDR3 loop: CASTLSDWRNTDTQYF. The CDR3 DNA reads as TGTGCCAGCACCCTAAGTGATTGGCGAAACACAGATACGCAGTATTTT. V is TRBV13 and J is TRBJ2-3; no clear D. This CDR3 has 16 residues. The germline V gene encodes CDR1 PRHDT and CDR2 FYEKMQ (reference sequence). V gave up 7 bases and J gave up 2 bases, with 19 bases separating them.

This clonotype occurred a few times. V and J are TRBV4-1 and TRBJ1-2; possible D gene TRBD1, 5 bases. V gave up 5 bases and J gave up 4 bases, with 17 bases separating them. CDR1 and CDR2 from the germline V gene are MGHRA and YSYEKL. CDR3 length equals 15 residues. In DNA form, the CDR3 reads TGCGCCAGCAGCTCGGTCGGGGGACGCGTCTATGGCTACACCTTC. Its protein product is CASSSVGGRVYGYTF.